These 14 T cell receptor beta chains were sequenced from one sample in a study of control samples from healthy donors and cancer patients. Profiled with immunoSEQ multiplex PCR; TCRdb holds only in-frame clones, not every one. This sample has 170,000 or so clones, with 94% found just once. Sequenced: blood. The receptors stem from a woman in her late teens or twenties in good health.

The chain couples TRBV12-3 or TRBV12-4 to TRBJ1-5, with D hard to call. This CDR3 is built from 13 residues. Trimming removed 6 bases at V and 3 bases at J, with 9 bases between. Here the CDR3 DNA reads TGTGCCAGCAGCCTAGAGTCCAATCAGCCCCAGCATTTT. This translates into CASSLESNQPQHF.

The chain combines TRBV7-9 with TRBJ2-5; TRBD1 might be the D (5 bases). V gave up 1 base and J gave up 3 bases, with 15 bases separating them. Germline CDR1 and CDR2: SEHNR and FQNEAQ (reference sequence). CDR3 size: 16 residues. The DNA for the CDR3 is TGTGCCAGCAGCTTAGGTTCAGGGCGGATCGAAGAGACCCAGTACTTC. The encoded protein is CASSLGSGRIEETQYF.

This clone has just one count. J is TRBJ2-1 and V is TRBV5-6; D remains ambiguous. Germline-derived CDR1 and CDR2 are SGHDT and YYEEEE. CDR3 length: 12 amino acids. V gave up 0 bases and J gave up 6 bases, with 4 bases separating them. The CDR3 spells CASSLAVNEQFF. The CDR3 bases are TGTGCCAGCAGCTTGGCCGTCAATGAGCAGTTCTTC.

The V and J genes are TRBV6-2 or TRBV6-3 and TRBJ1-2; the D is unclear. The germline V and J ends were trimmed by 2 bases and 14 bases, with 12 bases remaining between them. Germline V gene lookup returns CDR1 MNHEY and CDR2 SVGEGT. The CDR3 consists of 11 residues. CDR3 protein: CASSYGVSLTF. For the CDR3, the DNA is TGTGCCAGCAGTTACGGGGTCAGCTTAACCTTC.

About this clone: A read error may produce the germline difference seen at one junction end. The chain employs TRBV4-3 and TRBJ1-6; D is undetermined. The germline V gene encodes CDR1 LGHNA and CDR2 YSLEER. This CDR3 region has 17 residues. The chain's CDR3 is CASSLSAARSFNSPLHF. DNA for the CDR3: TGCGCCAGCAGCCTAAGTGCGGCCCGTTCCTTTAATTCACCCCTCCACTTT.

The rearrangement links TRBV28 to TRBJ1-2; the D is unclear. This CDR3 comprises 16 residues. The V and J ends lost 2 bases and 4 bases respectively, with 17 bases between them. Germline V lookup: CDR1 MDHEN, CDR2 SYDVKM. This CDR3 is CASSLPTAPTGYGYTF. The CDR3 DNA reads TGTGCCAGCAGTTTACCAACAGCCCCTACGGGCTATGGCTACACCTTC.

The chain joins TRBV19 to TRBJ1-4; 7 bases align to TRBD1. Germline assignment: CDR1 LNHDA and CDR2 SQIVND (reference sequence). CDR3 length: 13 amino acids. J lost 7 bases, V lost 9 bases, and 8 bases had no gene match. CDR3 DNA: TGTGCCAGCTACAGGGGACCCTTTGAAAAACTGTTTTTT. As protein: CASYRGPFEKLFF.

This clone was found once. V is TRBV7-9 and J is TRBJ1-1; TRBD1 matches 7 bases. The CDR3 extends over 12 amino acids. Germline CDR1 and CDR2: SEHNR and FQNEAQ (reference sequence). V shed 1 base, J shed 12 bases, and the junction held 5 bases outside the gene matches. CDR3 region: CASSLETGRPFF. Here the CDR3 DNA reads TGTGCCAGCAGCTTAGAGACAGGGAGACCTTTCTTT.

This clone was observed once. The rearrangement uses TRBV12-5 and TRBJ2-7; D remains unclear. Trimming shortened V by 2 bases and J by 6 bases, and 11 bases separated the two germline ends. Germline V gene data show CDR1 as LGHNT and CDR2 as FRNRAP. The CDR3 loop spans 13 amino acids. The CDR3 loop reads CASGLFLSPEQYF. In DNA form, the CDR3 reads TGTGCTAGTGGTTTGTTCCTTTCCCCCGAGCAGTACTTC.

The chain carries TRBV7-9 and TRBJ2-3; perhaps TRBD1 as D (5 bases). Trimming took 5 bases from V and 2 from J, leaving 11 bases between them. The CDR3 spans 14 residues. CDR1 and CDR2 from the germline V gene are SEHNR and FQNEAQ (reference sequence). For the CDR3, the DNA is TGTGCCAGCAGCATTCAGACAGACACAGATACGCAGTATTTT. Protein: CASSIQTDTDTQYF.

The J gene is TRBJ2-1, the V gene TRBV11-2, with D unclear. In germline, CDR1 is SGHAT, CDR2 FQNNGV. There are 14 residues in the CDR3. V was shortened by 0 bases and J by 10 bases, with 13 bases between the two germline ends. The CDR3 spells CASSLENRGGEQFF. The DNA of the CDR3 is TGTGCCAGCAGCTTAGAAAATCGCGGTGGGGAGCAGTTCTTC.

The chain has TRBV25-1 and TRBJ1-1, with D possibly being TRBD1 (5 bases). CDR1 is MGHDK and CDR2 is SYGVNS in the germline V gene. This CDR3 comprises 12 residues. Deletions cut 5 bases from V and 3 bases from J, with 7 bases between. In DNA form, the CDR3 reads TGTGCCAGCAGTCGGGGCTACACTGAAGCTTTCTTT. This codes for CASSRGYTEAFF.

A remark on this clone: Germline and junction disagree at one end, which may indicate a read error. In DNA form, the CDR3 reads TGTGCCAGCACCTTAAATCACAGGGTAGTAAATACGCAGTATTTT. This encodes CASTLNHRVVNTQYF. The rearrangement uses TRBV11-3 and TRBJ2-3, with D possibly matching TRBD1 (6 bases). Per germline, CDR1 SGHNT and CDR2 YENEEA. The CDR3 is made up of 15 amino acids. The variable domain in full, with the rest retrieved from reference TRBV11-3 and TRBJ2-3, is EAGVVQSPRYKIIEKKQPVAFWCNPISGHNTLYWYLQNLGQGPELLIRYENEEAVDDSQLPKDRFSAERLKGVDSTLKIQPAELGDSAVYLCASTLNHRVVNTQYFGPGTRLTVL.

The chain couples TRBV7-2 to TRBJ1-5; TRBD1 agrees at 10 bases. This CDR3 region has 16 residues. Germline CDR1 SGHTA, CDR2 FQGNSA. The J segment lost 5 bases and the V segment lost 1 base, leaving 5 bases of the junction unmatched. As DNA, the CDR3 is TGTGCCAGCAGCTTAGTCGGGACAGGGGCCCATCAGCCCCAGCATTTT. Its translation is CASSLVGTGAHQPQHF.